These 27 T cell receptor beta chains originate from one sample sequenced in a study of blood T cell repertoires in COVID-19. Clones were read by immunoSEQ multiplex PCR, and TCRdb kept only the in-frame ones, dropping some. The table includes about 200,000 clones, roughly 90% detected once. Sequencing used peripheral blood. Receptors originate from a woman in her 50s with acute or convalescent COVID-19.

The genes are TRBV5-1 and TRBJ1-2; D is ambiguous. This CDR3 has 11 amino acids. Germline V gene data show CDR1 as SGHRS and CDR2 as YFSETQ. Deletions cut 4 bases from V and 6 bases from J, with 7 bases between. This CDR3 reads CASSLENGYTF. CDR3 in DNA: TGCGCCAGCAGCCTCGAGAATGGCTACACCTTC. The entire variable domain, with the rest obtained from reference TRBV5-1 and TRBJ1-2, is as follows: KAGVTQTPRYLIKTRGQQVTLSCSPISGHRSVSWYQQTPGQGLQFLFEYFSETQRNKGNFPGRFSGRQFSNSRSEMNVSTLELGDSALYLCASSLENGYTFGSGTRLTVV.

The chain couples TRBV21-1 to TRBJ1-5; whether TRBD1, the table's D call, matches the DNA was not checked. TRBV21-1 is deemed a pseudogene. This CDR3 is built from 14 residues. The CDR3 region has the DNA TGTGCCAGCAACGCGGCAGGGGCCCATCAGCCCCAGCATTTT. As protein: CASNAAGAHQPQHF.

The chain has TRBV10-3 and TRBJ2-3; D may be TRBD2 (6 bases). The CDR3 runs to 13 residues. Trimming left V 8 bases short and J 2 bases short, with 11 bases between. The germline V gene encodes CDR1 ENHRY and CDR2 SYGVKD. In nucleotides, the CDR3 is TGTGCCATCCGGAGGGAATCCACAGATACGCAGTATTTT. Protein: CAIRRESTDTQYF.

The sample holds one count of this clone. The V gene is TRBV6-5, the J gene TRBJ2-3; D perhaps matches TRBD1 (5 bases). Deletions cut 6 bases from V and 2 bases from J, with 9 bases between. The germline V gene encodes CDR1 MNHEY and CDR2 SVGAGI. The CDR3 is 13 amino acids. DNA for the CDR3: TGTGCCAGCAGGGGGCGAAACACAGATACGCAGTATTTT. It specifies CASRGRNTDTQYF.

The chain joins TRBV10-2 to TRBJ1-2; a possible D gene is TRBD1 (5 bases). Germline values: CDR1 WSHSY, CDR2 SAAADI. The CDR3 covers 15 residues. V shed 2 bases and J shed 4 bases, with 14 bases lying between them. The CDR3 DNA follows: TGCGCCAGCAGTGAGGACAGTCTCAGTGGCTATGGCTACACCTTC. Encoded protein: CASSEDSLSGYGYTF.

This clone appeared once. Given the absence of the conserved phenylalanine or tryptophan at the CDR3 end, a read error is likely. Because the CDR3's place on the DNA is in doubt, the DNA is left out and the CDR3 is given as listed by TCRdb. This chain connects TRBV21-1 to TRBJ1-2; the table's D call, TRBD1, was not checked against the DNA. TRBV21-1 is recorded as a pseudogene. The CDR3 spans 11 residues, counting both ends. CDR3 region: CASSRNQTGAP.

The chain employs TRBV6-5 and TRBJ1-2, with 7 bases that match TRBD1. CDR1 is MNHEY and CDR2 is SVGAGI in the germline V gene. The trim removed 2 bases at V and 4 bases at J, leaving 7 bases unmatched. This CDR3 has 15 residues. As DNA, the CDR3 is TGTGCCAGCAGTTACAGCCTCAAGGGGGCCTATGGCTACACCTTC. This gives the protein CASSYSLKGAYGYTF.

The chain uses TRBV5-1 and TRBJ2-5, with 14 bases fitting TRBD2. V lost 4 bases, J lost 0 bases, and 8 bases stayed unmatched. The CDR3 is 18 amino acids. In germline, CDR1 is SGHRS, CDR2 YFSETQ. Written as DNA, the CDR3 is TGCGCCAGCAGCACGGGACTAGCGGGGGTCTTCTACCAAGAGACCCAGTACTTC. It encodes CASSTGLAGVFYQETQYF.

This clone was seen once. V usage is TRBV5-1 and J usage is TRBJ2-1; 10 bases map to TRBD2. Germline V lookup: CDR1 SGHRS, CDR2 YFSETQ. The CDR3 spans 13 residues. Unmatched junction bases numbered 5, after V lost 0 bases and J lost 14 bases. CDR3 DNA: TGCGCCAGCAGCTTGGAGGCTAGCGGGGGTGAGTTCTTC. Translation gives CASSLEASGGEFF.

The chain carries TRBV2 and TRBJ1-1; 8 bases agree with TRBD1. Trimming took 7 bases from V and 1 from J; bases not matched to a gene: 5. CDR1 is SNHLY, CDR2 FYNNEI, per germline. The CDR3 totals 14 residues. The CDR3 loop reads CASKRGQANTEAFF. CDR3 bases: TGTGCCAGCAAGAGGGGACAGGCGAACACTGAAGCTTTCTTT.

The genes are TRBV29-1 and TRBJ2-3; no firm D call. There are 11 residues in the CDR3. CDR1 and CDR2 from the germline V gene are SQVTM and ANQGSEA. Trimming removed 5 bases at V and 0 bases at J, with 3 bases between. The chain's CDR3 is CSVQSTDTQYF. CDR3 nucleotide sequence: TGCAGCGTTCAGAGCACAGATACGCAGTATTTT.

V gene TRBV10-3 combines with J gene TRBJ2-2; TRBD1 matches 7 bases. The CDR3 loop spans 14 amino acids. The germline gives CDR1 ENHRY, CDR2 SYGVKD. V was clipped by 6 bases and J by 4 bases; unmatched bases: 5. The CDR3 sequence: CAISRGQLTGELFF. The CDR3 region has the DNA TGTGCCATCAGCCGGGGACAGCTCACCGGGGAGCTGTTTTTT.

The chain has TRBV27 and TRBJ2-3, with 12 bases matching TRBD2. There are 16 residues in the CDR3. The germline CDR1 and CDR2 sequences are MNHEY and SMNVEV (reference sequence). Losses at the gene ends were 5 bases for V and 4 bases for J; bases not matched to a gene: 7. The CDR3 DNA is TGTGCCAGCAGTCCACTAGCGGGGGGCTTGGCAGATACGCAGTATTTT. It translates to CASSPLAGGLADTQYF.

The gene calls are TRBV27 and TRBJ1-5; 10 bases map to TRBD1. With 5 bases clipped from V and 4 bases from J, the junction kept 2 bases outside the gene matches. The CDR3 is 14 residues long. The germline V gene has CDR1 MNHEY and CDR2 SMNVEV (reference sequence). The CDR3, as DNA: TGTGCCAGCAGTCCGGGACAGGGGAATCAGCCCCAGCATTTT. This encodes CASSPGQGNQPQHF.

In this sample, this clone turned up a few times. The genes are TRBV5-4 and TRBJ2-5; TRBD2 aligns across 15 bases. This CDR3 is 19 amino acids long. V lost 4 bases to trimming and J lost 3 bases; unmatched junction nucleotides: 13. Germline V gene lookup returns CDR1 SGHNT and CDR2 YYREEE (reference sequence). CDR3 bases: TGTGCCAGCAGCCTGGGACTAGCGGGAGGCCAAGCTGGAGAAGAGACCCAGTACTTC. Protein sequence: CASSLGLAGGQAGEETQYF.

The CDR3 reads CASSQGAARNTIYF. CDR3 sequence (DNA): TGTGCCAGCAGCCAAGGGGCAGCAAGAAACACCATATATTTT. The chain combines TRBV3-1 (or the pseudogene TRBV3-2) with TRBJ1-3; the D is unclear. CDR1 is LGHDT and CDR2 is YNNKEL in the germline V gene (reference sequence). The CDR3 loop spans 14 amino acids. V lost 1 base and J lost 5, with 9 bases in between.

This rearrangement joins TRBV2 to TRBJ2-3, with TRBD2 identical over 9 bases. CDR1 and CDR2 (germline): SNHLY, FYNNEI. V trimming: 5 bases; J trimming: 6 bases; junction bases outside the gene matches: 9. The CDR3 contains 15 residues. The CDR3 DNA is TGTGCCAGCAGTAACGCGGGAGGGCTCCGGGATACGCAGTATTTT. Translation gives CASSNAGGLRDTQYF.

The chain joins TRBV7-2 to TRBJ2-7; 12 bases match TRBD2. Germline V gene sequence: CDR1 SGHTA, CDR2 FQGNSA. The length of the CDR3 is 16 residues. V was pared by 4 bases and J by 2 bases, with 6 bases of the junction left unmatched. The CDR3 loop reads CASSSTSSGGAYEQYF. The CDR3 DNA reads TGTGCCAGCAGCTCCACCTCTAGCGGGGGGGCCTACGAGCAGTACTTC.

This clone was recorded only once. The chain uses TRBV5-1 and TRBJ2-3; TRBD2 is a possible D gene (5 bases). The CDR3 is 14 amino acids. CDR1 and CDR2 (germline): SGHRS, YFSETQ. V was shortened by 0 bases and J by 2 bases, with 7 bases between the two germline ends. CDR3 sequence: CASSLDGDTDTQYF. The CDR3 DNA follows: TGCGCCAGCAGCTTGGACGGGGACACAGATACGCAGTATTTT.

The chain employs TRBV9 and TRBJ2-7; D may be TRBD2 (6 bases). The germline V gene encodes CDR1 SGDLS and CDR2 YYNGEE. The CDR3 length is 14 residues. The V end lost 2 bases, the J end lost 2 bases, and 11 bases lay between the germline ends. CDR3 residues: CASSVGGFPYEQYF. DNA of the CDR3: TGTGCCAGCAGCGTCGGGGGATTCCCCTACGAGCAGTACTTC.

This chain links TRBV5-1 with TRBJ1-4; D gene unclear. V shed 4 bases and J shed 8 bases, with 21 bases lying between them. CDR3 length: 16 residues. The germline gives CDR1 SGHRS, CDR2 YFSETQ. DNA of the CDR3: TGCGCCAGCAGCCCCGCCGGGTGGCAGAGGAGGGAAAAACTGTTTTTT. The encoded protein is CASSPAGWQRREKLFF.

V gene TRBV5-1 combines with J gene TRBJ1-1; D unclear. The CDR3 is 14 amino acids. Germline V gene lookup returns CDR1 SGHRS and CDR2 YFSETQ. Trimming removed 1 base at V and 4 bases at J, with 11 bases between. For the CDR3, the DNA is TGCGCCAGCAGCTTGAATTTCGGTGGCACTGAAGCTTTCTTT. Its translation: CASSLNFGGTEAFF.

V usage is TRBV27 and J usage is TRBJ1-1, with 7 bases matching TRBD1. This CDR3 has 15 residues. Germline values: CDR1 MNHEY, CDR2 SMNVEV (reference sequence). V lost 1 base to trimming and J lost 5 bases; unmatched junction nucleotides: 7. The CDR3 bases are TGTGCCAGCAGTTTATTGGGGACAGTGGGGACTGAAGCTTTCTTT. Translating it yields CASSLLGTVGTEAFF.

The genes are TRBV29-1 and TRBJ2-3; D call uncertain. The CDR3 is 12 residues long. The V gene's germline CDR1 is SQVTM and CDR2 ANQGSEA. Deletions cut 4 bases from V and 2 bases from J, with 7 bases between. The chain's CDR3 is CSVVPNTDTQYF. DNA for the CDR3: TGCAGCGTTGTCCCCAACACAGATACGCAGTATTTT.

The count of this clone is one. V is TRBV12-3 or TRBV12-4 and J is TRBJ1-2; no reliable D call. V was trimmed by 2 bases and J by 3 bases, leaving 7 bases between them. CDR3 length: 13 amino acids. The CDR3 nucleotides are TGTGCCAGCAGTTTATGGGAGTACTATGGCTACACCTTC. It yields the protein CASSLWEYYGYTF.

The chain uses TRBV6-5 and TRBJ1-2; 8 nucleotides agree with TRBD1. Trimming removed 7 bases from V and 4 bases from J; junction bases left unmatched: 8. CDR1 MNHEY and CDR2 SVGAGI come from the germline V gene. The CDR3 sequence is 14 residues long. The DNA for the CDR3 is TGTGCCAGCAACGCGGCAGGGGGCTCCTATGGCTACACCTTC. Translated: CASNAAGGSYGYTF.

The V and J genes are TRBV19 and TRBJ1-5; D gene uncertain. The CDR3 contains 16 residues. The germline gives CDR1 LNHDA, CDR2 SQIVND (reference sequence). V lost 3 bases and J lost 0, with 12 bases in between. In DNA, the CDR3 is TGTGCCAGTAGTATTTTTGGAGCGGATAGCAATCAGCCCCAGCATTTT. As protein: CASSIFGADSNQPQHF.